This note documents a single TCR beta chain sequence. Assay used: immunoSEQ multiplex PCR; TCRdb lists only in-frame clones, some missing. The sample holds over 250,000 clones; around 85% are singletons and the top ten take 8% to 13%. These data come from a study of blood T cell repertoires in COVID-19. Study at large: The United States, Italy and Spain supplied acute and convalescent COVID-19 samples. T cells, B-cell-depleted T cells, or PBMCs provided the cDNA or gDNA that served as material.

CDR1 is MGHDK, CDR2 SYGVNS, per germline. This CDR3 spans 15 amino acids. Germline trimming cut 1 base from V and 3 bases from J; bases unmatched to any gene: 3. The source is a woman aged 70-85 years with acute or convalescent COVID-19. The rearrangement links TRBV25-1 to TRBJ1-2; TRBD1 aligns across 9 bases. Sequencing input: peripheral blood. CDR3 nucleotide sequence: TGTGCCAGCAGTGAATCCGGGACAGGGTACTATGGCTACACCTTC. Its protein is CASSESGTGYYGYTF.